One sample yielded the 21 T cell receptor beta chains listed below, sequenced in a study of T cell responses to AZD1222 COVID-19 vaccine. Repertoires were generated with immunoSEQ multiplex PCR, while TCRdb's copy carries only in-frame clones and drops some. Of 200,000 to 300,000 clones in the sample, over 85% were seen once. The sample consisted of peripheral blood, taken on day 0 of AZD1222 vaccination. These receptor sequences come from an adult in good health.

The chain carries TRBV15 and TRBJ2-7; the D gene is possibly TRBD2 (5 bases). CDR1 is LNHNV and CDR2 is YYDKDF in the germline V gene (reference sequence). V shed 5 bases and J shed 2 bases, with 13 bases lying between them. The CDR3 spans 14 residues. The CDR3 nucleotides are TGTGCCACCAGCCCTCGGGATGGGGCCTACGAGCAGTACTTC. Residues: CATSPRDGAYEQYF.

This chain joins TRBV20-1 and TRBJ2-1, with D perhaps matching TRBD2 (6 bases). The germline V and J ends were trimmed by 3 bases and 7 bases, with 16 bases remaining between them. Germline CDR1 reads DFQATT; CDR2 reads SNEGSKA (reference sequence). The CDR3 spans 14 residues. CDR3 protein: CSASHWDLPNEQFF. The CDR3 DNA reads as TGCAGTGCTAGTCATTGGGACTTACCAAATGAGCAGTTCTTC.

The V and J genes are TRBV4-3 and TRBJ2-7; D is uncertain. This CDR3 region has 15 residues. The V end was cut by 0 bases, the J end by 2 bases, with 11 bases between. Germline V gene sequence: CDR1 LGHNA, CDR2 YSLEER. The CDR3 protein is CASSQDYGDTYEQYF. The CDR3 DNA sequence: TGCGCCAGCAGCCAAGATTACGGAGATACCTACGAGCAGTACTTC.

The chain couples TRBV14 to TRBJ2-2; D might be TRBD2 (5 bases). The CDR3 spans 15 residues. Trimming pared 1 base from V and 6 bases from J, leaving 12 bases between. The germline V gene has CDR1 SGHDN and CDR2 FVKESK. CDR3 sequence reads: CASSQVNGIAGELFF. The DNA for the CDR3 is TGTGCCAGCAGCCAAGTTAACGGGATTGCCGGGGAGCTGTTTTTT. Complete variable domain (other parts from reference TRBV14 and TRBJ2-2): EAGVTQFPSHSVIEKGQTVTLRCDPISGHDNLYWYRRVMGKEIKFLLHFVKESKQDESGMPNNRFLAERTGGTYSTLKVQPAELEDSGVYFCASSQVNGIAGELFFGEGSRLTVL.

The CDR3 region is CASRPTSQLNEQFF. CDR3 bases: TGTGCCAGCAGACCGACTAGCCAACTGAATGAGCAGTTCTTC. The chain couples TRBV2 to TRBJ2-1, with 7 bases identical to TRBD2. CDR1 SNHLY and CDR2 FYNNEI come from the germline V gene. The CDR3 runs to 14 residues. V was clipped by 6 bases and J by 7 bases; unmatched bases: 9.

The chain combines TRBV28 with TRBJ2-2; TRBD1 aligns across 9 bases. Germline CDR1 MDHEN, CDR2 SYDVKM. After removal of 6 bases from V and 1 base from J, the junction contained 3 bases not matched to a gene. The CDR3 loop spans 15 amino acids. In nucleotides, the CDR3 is TGTGCCAGCAGAACGGGACAGGGGAACACCGGGGAGCTGTTTTTT. This encodes CASRTGQGNTGELFF.

The chain carries TRBV27 and TRBJ1-2; no clear D gene. Trimming stripped 5 bases from V and 4 bases from J, with 17 bases between. Germline CDR1 reads MNHEY; CDR2 reads SMNVEV (reference sequence). This CDR3 spans 15 amino acids. The CDR3 sequence is CASSLQDGLSYGYTF. CDR3 sequence (DNA): TGTGCCAGCAGTCTCCAGGATGGCCTTAGCTATGGCTACACCTTC.

This clone was seen more than once but under ten times. The chain couples TRBV19 to TRBJ2-7; possibly TRBD1 for D (6 bases). Germline CDR1 LNHDA, CDR2 SQIVND (reference sequence). The V and J ends lost 1 base and 1 base respectively, with 11 bases between them. The CDR3 extends over 15 amino acids. The CDR3 DNA reads as TGTGCCAGTAGTATAGCCTCGGGACAATCCTACGAGCAGTACTTC. Amino acids: CASSIASGQSYEQYF.

The gene calls are TRBV19 and TRBJ1-5, with TRBD1 as a possible D gene (6 bases). This CDR3 has 15 amino acids. The germline V gene has CDR1 LNHDA and CDR2 SQIVND (reference sequence). V was trimmed by 4 bases and J by 8 bases, leaving 18 bases between them. The CDR3, as DNA: TGTGCCAGTAGTAGCATCGGCAGGGGTATTGAGCCCCAGCATTTT. It specifies CASSSIGRGIEPQHF.

This clone has just one count. V and J are TRBV11-2 and TRBJ2-7, with D perhaps being TRBD1 or TRBD2 (6 bases each). The CDR3 totals 13 residues. Per the germline V gene, CDR1 is SGHAT and CDR2 is FQNNGV. The V end lost 5 bases, the J end lost 7 bases, and 15 bases lay between the germline ends. The chain's CDR3 is CASSPWGAGEQYF. As DNA, the CDR3 is TGTGCCAGCAGCCCATGGGGGGCTGGGGAGCAGTACTTC.

Here the CDR3 DNA reads TGCGCCAGCAGTGACGGCGAGCAGTTCTTC. Its translation is CASSDGEQFF. This chain links TRBV10-2 with TRBJ2-1; D is undetermined. The CDR3 covers 10 residues. Trimming pared 3 bases from V and 10 bases from J, leaving 4 bases between. The germline V gene encodes CDR1 WSHSY and CDR2 SAAADI.

This chain connects TRBV3-1 (or the pseudogene TRBV3-2) to TRBJ1-2; no reliable D call. CDR1 is LGHDT and CDR2 is YNNKEL in the germline V gene (reference sequence). The CDR3 contains 12 residues. V was shortened by 2 bases and J by 5 bases, with 6 bases between the two germline ends. For the CDR3, the DNA is TGTGCCAGCAGCCAACCCAGGTATGGCTACACCTTC. Its translation: CASSQPRYGYTF.

The chain uses TRBV3-1 (or the pseudogene TRBV3-2) and TRBJ1-1; 7 bases align to TRBD1. The CDR3 loop spans 14 amino acids. CDR1 is LGHDT, CDR2 YNNKEL, per germline (reference sequence). V lost 6 bases to trimming and J lost 1 base; unmatched junction nucleotides: 5. The CDR3 reads CASRSRDRNTEAFF. CDR3 DNA sequence: TGTGCCAGCAGGTCAAGGGACAGGAACACTGAAGCTTTCTTT.

The rearrangement uses TRBV27 and TRBJ2-2; maybe TRBD1 (6 bases). V was shortened by 7 bases and J by 4 bases, with 19 bases between the two germline ends. The germline CDR1 and CDR2 sequences are MNHEY and SMNVEV (reference sequence). The CDR3 covers 16 residues. CDR3 bases: TGTGCCAGCACCACTATTGGGGGCGCGGGCACCGGGGAGCTGTTTTTT. The encoded protein is CASTTIGGAGTGELFF.

The chain couples TRBV11-2 to TRBJ2-7; 9 nucleotides line up with TRBD1. V shed 4 bases, J shed 4 bases, and the junction held 2 bases outside the gene matches. The germline V gene has CDR1 SGHAT and CDR2 FQNNGV. The CDR3 runs 13 residues. The CDR3 sequence: CASSYRGQYEQYF. The CDR3 bases are TGTGCCAGCAGCTACAGGGGGCAGTACGAGCAGTACTTC.

The chain carries TRBV2 and TRBJ2-7; 7 bases are shared with TRBD2. The germline V gene encodes CDR1 SNHLY and CDR2 FYNNEI. The CDR3 has 14 residues. Trimming removed 7 bases from V and 2 bases from J; junction bases left unmatched: 8. DNA for the CDR3: TGTGCCAGCACCCTGAGCGGGAACGCCTACGAGCAGTACTTC. Residues: CASTLSGNAYEQYF.

The chain combines TRBV5-1 with TRBJ2-2; D may correspond to TRBD1 or TRBD2 (6 bases each). The V gene's germline CDR1 is SGHRS and CDR2 YFSETQ. Trimming stripped 7 bases from V and 4 bases from J, with 14 bases between. The CDR3 consists of 14 residues. The CDR3 DNA sequence: TGCGCCAGCGGAGGGGGGTCGGGCACCGGGGAGCTGTTTTTT. It yields the protein CASGGGSGTGELFF.

About this clone: This sample also contains other DNA sequences that code for the same CDR3. This sequence joins TRBV9 and TRBJ1-1, with D unclear. Between the trimmed V and J ends, which lost 2 bases and 1 base, there was a span of 6 bases. This CDR3 spans 13 amino acids. Germline V gives CDR1 SGDLS, CDR2 YYNGEE. The CDR3 region is CASSVSPNTEAFF. The DNA for the CDR3 is TGTGCCAGCAGCGTCTCACCGAACACTGAAGCTTTCTTT.

The V gene is TRBV5-1, the J gene TRBJ1-1; no reliable D call. The CDR3 has 14 residues. Germline-derived CDR1 and CDR2 are SGHRS and YFSETQ. Trimming shortened V by 1 base and J by 0 bases, and 7 bases separated the two germline ends. The CDR3 loop reads CASSLTTVNTEAFF. DNA for the CDR3: TGCGCCAGCAGCTTGACAACTGTGAACACTGAAGCTTTCTTT.

The V gene is TRBV9, the J gene TRBJ2-1; D remains unclear. Trimming took 2 bases from V and 0 from J, leaving 15 bases between them. The CDR3 has 17 amino acids. CDR1 and CDR2 from the germline V gene are SGDLS and YYNGEE. CDR3 region: CASSVYRGVTSYNEQFF. Written as DNA, the CDR3 is TGTGCCAGCAGCGTCTACCGTGGGGTGACCTCCTACAATGAGCAGTTCTTC.

CDR3 nucleotides: TGTGCCAGCAGTTCGGGGGGACAGGGCGGCCAGCCCCAGCATTTT. Encoded protein: CASSSGGQGGQPQHF. The gene calls are TRBV28 and TRBJ1-5; 9 nucleotides align to TRBD1. The V and J ends lost 4 bases and 7 bases, in that order; junction bases with no gene match: 8. CDR1 MDHEN and CDR2 SYDVKM come from the germline V gene. There are 15 residues in the CDR3.